This T cell receptor beta chain was sequenced in a study of tissue T cells after allogeneic stem cell transplantation. Study observations and caveats: Few T cell clones were shared across patients, but motif clusters showed tissue-specific shared signatures.

The time point: mouse harvest day 14 after allogeneic transplant. Each mouse received 10^7 T-cell-depleted marrow cells plus 10^6 splenic CD5+ T cells by tail vein. Mice had MHC-mismatched B6 into BALB/c GVHD, sampled day 7 or 14. For this clone: Its cognate antigen is unknown. Gene and germline names: mouse. The read ends 1 residue before the CDR3 terminus; that terminus is restored from the germline J gene.

Profiling relied on immunoSEQ multiplex PCR, and the TCRdb table lists in-frame clones only, not all of them. The repertoire holds some 530 clones, with approximately 50% as singletons. Germline V gene lookup returns CDR1 SGHSN and CDR2 HYEKVE. The ends lost 1 base at V and 5 bases at J; junction bases unmatched: 3. The CDR3 contains 14 residues. The sample taken for sequencing was blood. The clonotype was recovered from a female BALB/c mouse given C57BL/6 T cells with graft-versus-host disease after an allogeneic hematopoietic cell transplant. The chain links TRBV12-1 to TRBJ2-5; 9 bases line up with TRBD2. CDR3 in amino acids: CASSLSGGGDTQYF. Partial CDR3 DNA: TGTGCCAGCTCTCTATCTGGGGGGGGAGACACCCAGTAC.